This is a list of T cell receptor beta chains from one sample in a study of blood T cell repertoires in COVID-19. TCRdb's table, derived via immunoSEQ multiplex PCR, lists solely in-frame clones and lacks some. Of approximately 240,000 clones detected, around four fifths appear once; the ten largest clones hold 15% to 20%. Sequenced material: peripheral blood. The receptors stem from a woman older than 75 with active or convalescent COVID-19. Both conserved end residues are part of each CDR3. A D gene is named only where the DNA matches it firmly. Some rows have no size entry. The others give once, few or many, or a class for an expanded clone.

TGTGCCAGTAGTATCTCATTGACAGGGTACGAGCAGTACTTC	CASSISLTGYEQYF	TRBV19	TRBJ2-7	TRBD1	-
TGTGCCAGCAGCCAAGACGCCGGCCTAGATGGCTACACCTTC	CASSQDAGLDGYTF	TRBV3-1/TRBV3-2	TRBJ1-2	-	-
TGTGCCAGCAGCTTAGCACTAGACAATGAGCAGTTCTTC	CASSLALDNEQFF	TRBV7-2	TRBJ2-1	-	-
TGCGCCAGCAGGGGGGCCGGGGACACTGAAGCTTTCTTT	CASRGAGDTEAFF	TRBV5-1	TRBJ1-1	-	-
TGTGCCATCAGTGATGCCCCGGGAGCTAACTATGGCTACACCTTC	CAISDAPGANYGYTF	TRBV10-3	TRBJ1-2	-	-
TGTGCCAGCAGCCGGCTTCAGGGGGCGCTGAATGGCTACACCTTC	CASSRLQGALNGYTF	TRBV7-9	TRBJ1-2	TRBD1	-
TGTGCCAGTAGTAGCCCGGACAGTTTGAACACTGAAGCTTTCTTT	CASSSPDSLNTEAFF	TRBV19	TRBJ1-1	-	many
TGTGCCAGCACCTCCTGGCAGTATAATGAGCAGTTCTTC	CASTSWQYNEQFF	TRBV2	TRBJ2-1	-	-
TGTGCCAGCAGCGCCCAACAGGGGGCCAACACTGAAGCTTTCTTT	CASSAQQGANTEAFF	TRBV7-3	TRBJ1-1	TRBD1	-
TGTGCCAGTAGTATTAGAGGGAATGCAGTAGGGTGGGAACAGCCCCAGCATTTT	CASSIRGNAVGWEQPQHF	TRBV19	TRBJ1-5	-	few
TGTGCCAGCAGCGTAGGACAGGCCTCCTATGGCTACACCTTC	CASSVGQASYGYTF	TRBV9	TRBJ1-2	-	-
TGCGCCAGCAGCCCTCAATTTAACAGCTATGGCTACACCTTC	CASSPQFNSYGYTF	TRBV5-1	TRBJ1-2	-	-
TGTGCCAGCAGCGTCGGACAGCCCACTAACTATGGCTACACCTTC	CASSVGQPTNYGYTF	TRBV9	TRBJ1-2	-	-
TGTGCCAGTAGTATGACTAGCGGGAGTCTCTATGAGCAGTTCTTC	CASSMTSGSLYEQFF	TRBV19	TRBJ2-1	TRBD2	-
TGCGCCAGCAGCTTACGGGAGCGCTTCACAGATACGCAGTATTTT	CASSLRERFTDTQYF	TRBV5-1	TRBJ2-3	-	-
TGTGCCAGCAGCAAACCTTCTAGCGGGGCGTACAATGAGCAGTTCTTC	CASSKPSSGAYNEQFF	TRBV21-1	TRBJ2-1	-	-
TGTGCCAGCCTACAAACCCCGGGACAGGGGGCAGGAGAGACCCAGTACTTC	CASLQTPGQGAGETQYF	TRBV28	TRBJ2-5	TRBD1	-
TGTGCCAGCAGCCGGATGGGGGGTTTCTACGAGCAGTACTTC	CASSRMGGFYEQYF	TRBV11-2	TRBJ2-7	-	-
TGCGCCAGCAGTGAGTCGACTCCGGGACTAGCGATCAATGAGCAGTTCTTC	CASSESTPGLAINEQFF	TRBV10-2	TRBJ2-1	TRBD2	-
TGTGCCAGCAGCTTAAGGGCCCTAGGGGTCAATGAGCAGTTCTTC	CASSLRALGVNEQFF	TRBV7-9	TRBJ2-1	-	-
TGCGCCAGCAGCTTGGAGACAGGGCAAGAGACCCAGTACTTC	CASSLETGQETQYF	TRBV5-1	TRBJ2-5	TRBD1	-
TGTGCCAGCAGCTTAGGAGTATATGGGGGGAGTCGCAATCAGCCCCAGCATTTT	CASSLGVYGGSRNQPQHF	TRBV7-2	TRBJ1-5	-	-
TGTGCCAGCAGCCGTAGAGAGACCCAGTACTTC	CASSRRETQYF	TRBV14	TRBJ2-5	-	-
TGTGCCACCAGCCCCCGGACAGGGGATTCCGAGCAGTACTTC	CATSPRTGDSEQYF	TRBV15	TRBJ2-7	TRBD1	-
TGTGCCAGCAGAGTGGCCGGGACAGGGTCTCAGCCCCAGCATTTT	CASRVAGTGSQPQHF	TRBV21-1	TRBJ1-5	-	-
TGTGCCAGTAGTAGGAGGGCGACAGGGGAGATGGTGAATTCACCCCTCCACTTT	CASSRRATGEMVNSPLHF	TRBV19	TRBJ1-6	TRBD1	-
TGTGCCAGCAGCCCCGGGGCGGGGTCCCAAGAGACCCAGTACTTC	CASSPGAGSQETQYF	TRBV7-9	TRBJ2-5	-	-
TGTGCCAGCAGCCTGGGGGAGGGGTTATTTCCGCAGTATTTT	CASSLGEGLFPQYF	TRBV5-4	TRBJ2-3	TRBD2	-
TGTGCCAGCAGCTCACTAGATACGCAGTATTTT	CASSSLDTQYF	TRBV7-9	TRBJ2-3	-	-
TGTGCCAGCAGCACGCGAAGGAACAGGGGGCCAGGAAACACCATATATTTT	CASSTRRNRGPGNTIYF	TRBV11-2	TRBJ1-3	TRBD1	few
TGCGCCAGCAGCTTGGAGGGACAGGATCTAGATACGCAGTATTTT	CASSLEGQDLDTQYF	TRBV5-1	TRBJ2-3	TRBD1	-
TGTGCCAGCAGCGTACAGGGGGGGAACGGCGAGCAGTACTTC	CASSVQGGNGEQYF	TRBV6-5	TRBJ2-7	-	-
TGCGCCAGCAGCCAAGTGGGAGCGGGAGAGACCCAGTACTTC	CASSQVGAGETQYF	TRBV4-1	TRBJ2-5	-	-
TGTGCCAGTTCTAAAAGACAGGACGGCGTGCAGTTCTTC	CASSKRQDGVQFF	TRBV12-3/TRBV12-4	TRBJ2-1	-	few
TGTGCCAGCAGGACGACAGGGTTATCATTATCCTATAATTCACCCCTCCACTTT	CASRTTGLSLSYNSPLHF	TRBV28	TRBJ1-6	TRBD1	-
TGTGCCAGCAGCCGAAGGACTAGCGGGACCACAGATACGCAGTATTTT	CASSRRTSGTTDTQYF	TRBV3-1/TRBV3-2	TRBJ2-3	TRBD2	once
TGTGCCAGCAGCTTAGAGGGGCAGTACGTTCGGACAGAGAACTATGGCTACACCTTC	CASSLEGQYVRTENYGYTF	TRBV13	TRBJ1-2	-	once
TGTGCCAGCAGCGCAGGGGCCCACACCATATATTTT	CASSAGAHTIYF	TRBV9	TRBJ1-3	-	-
TGCGCCAGCAGCTGGTCACCGGGACTAGCGGGAGAAGAGACCCAGTACTTC	CASSWSPGLAGEETQYF	TRBV5-1	TRBJ2-5	TRBD2	-
TGTGCCAGCAGGACAGGGGGCAAAGGCTACACCTTC	CASRTGGKGYTF	TRBV6-5	TRBJ1-2	TRBD1	-
TGTGCCAGCAGCCTAACAGCTTACGAGCAGTACTTC	CASSLTAYEQYF	TRBV12-3/TRBV12-4	TRBJ2-7	-	once
TGCAGCGTTGAGAGGACAGGGACCTATGGCTACACCTTC	CSVERTGTYGYTF	TRBV29-1	TRBJ1-2	TRBD1	-
TGCAGCGTAGTCGGACAGGCCAATCAGCCCCAGCATTTT	CSVVGQANQPQHF	TRBV29-1	TRBJ1-5	TRBD1	-
TGTGCCACCAGCAGAGATCCCGTCGGGGGAAACATTCAGTACTTC	CATSRDPVGGNIQYF	TRBV15	TRBJ2-4	-	-
TGTGCCTGGAGTGTAGACAGGGCTGGAAACACCATATATTTT	CAWSVDRAGNTIYF	TRBV30	TRBJ1-3	TRBD1	-
TGTGCCAGCAGCAAAGATTTCTCTAGGATCTACGAGCAGTACTTC	CASSKDFSRIYEQYF	TRBV6-2/TRBV6-3	TRBJ2-7	-	-
TGCAGTGCTAGTCGTGCGGGAGGTAGTACAGATACGCAGTATTTT	CSASRAGGSTDTQYF	TRBV20-1	TRBJ2-3	TRBD2	-
TGTGCCAGCAGCCCGACCCGGGGGGGGTACGAGCAGTACTTC	CASSPTRGGYEQYF	TRBV4-2	TRBJ2-7	TRBD2	few
TGTGCCAGCAGCTCGGGACTAGCGGGGAGGGATGAGCAGTTCTTC	CASSSGLAGRDEQFF	TRBV7-3	TRBJ2-1	TRBD2	-